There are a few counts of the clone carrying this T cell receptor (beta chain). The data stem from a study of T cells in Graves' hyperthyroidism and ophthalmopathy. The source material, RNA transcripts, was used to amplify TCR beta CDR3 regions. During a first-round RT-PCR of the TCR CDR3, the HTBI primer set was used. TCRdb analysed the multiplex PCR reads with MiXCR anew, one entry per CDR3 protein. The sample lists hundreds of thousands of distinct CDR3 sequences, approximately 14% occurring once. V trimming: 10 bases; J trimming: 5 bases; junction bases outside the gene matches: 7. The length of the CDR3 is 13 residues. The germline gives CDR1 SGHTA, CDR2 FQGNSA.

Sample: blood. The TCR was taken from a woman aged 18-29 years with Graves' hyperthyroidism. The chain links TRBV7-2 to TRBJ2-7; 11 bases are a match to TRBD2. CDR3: CATELAGVHEQYF. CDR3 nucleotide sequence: TGTGCCACAGAACTAGCGGGAGTGCACGAGCAGTACTTC. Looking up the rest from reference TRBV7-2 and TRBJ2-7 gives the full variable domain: GAGVSQSPSNKVTEKGKDVELRCDPISGHTALYWYRQSLGQGLEFLIYFQGNSAPDKSGLPSDRFSAERTGGSVSTLTIQRTQQEDSAVYLCATELAGVHEQYFGPGTRLTVT.